This T cell receptor (beta chain) was observed in a study of T cell repertoires in cytomegalovirus infection. TCRdb processed the reads anew with MiXCR; each CDR3 protein has one entry. The sample has 310,000 or so distinct CDR3 sequences, around 10% seen once; the top ten hold more than 2.5%. This clonotype was picked up many times. The antigen is undetermined. This CDR3 contains 14 residues. Germline CDR1 and CDR2: DFQATT and SNEGSKA (reference sequence). V lost 5 bases, J lost 2 bases, and 5 bases stayed unmatched. Study-wide findings and caveats: In two of eight donors, the top clonotype was HLA-C-restricted CMV-specific. Summed public TCR beta family frequency identified CMV carriers bearing the relevant HLA.

The V call is TRBV20-1, the J call TRBJ2-5; TRBD1 matches at 10 bases. The sequence derives from a human donor in good health (CMV status not recorded). Some clones in this sample may be carry-over from other donors' samples. Sequencing used PBMCs. The CDR3 here is CSAVRQGAQETQYF. The CDR3 DNA is TGCAGTGCTGTTCGACAGGGGGCGCAAGAGACCCAGTACTTC.